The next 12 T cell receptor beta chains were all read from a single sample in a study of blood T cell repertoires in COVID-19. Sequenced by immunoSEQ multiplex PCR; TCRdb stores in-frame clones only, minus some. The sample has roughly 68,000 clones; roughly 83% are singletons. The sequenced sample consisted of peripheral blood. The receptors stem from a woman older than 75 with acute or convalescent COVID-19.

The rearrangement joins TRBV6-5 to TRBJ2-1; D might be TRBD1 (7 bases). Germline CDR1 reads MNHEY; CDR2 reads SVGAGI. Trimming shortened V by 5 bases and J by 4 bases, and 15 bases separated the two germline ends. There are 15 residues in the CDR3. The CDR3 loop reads CASSTQGGAYNEQFF. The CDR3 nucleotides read TGTGCCAGCAGTACTCAGGGGGGTGCTTACAATGAGCAGTTCTTC.

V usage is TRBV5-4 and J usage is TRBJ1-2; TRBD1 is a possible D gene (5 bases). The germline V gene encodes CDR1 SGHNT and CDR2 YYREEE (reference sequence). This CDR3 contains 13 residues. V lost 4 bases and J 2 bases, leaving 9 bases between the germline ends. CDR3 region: CASSQNRNYGYTF. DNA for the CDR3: TGTGCCAGCAGCCAAAACAGGAACTATGGCTACACCTTC.

Here the CDR3 DNA reads TGTGCCAGCAGCTTGGGACAGAGCCTATCTGGAAACACCATATATTTT. Protein sequence: CASSLGQSLSGNTIYF. The chain combines TRBV5-4 with TRBJ1-3, with D possibly matching TRBD1 (5 bases). V was shortened by 0 bases and J by 1 base, with 11 bases between the two germline ends. The CDR3 runs 16 residues. CDR1 is SGHNT and CDR2 is YYREEE in the germline V gene (reference sequence). Variable domain in full (rest from reference TRBV5-4 and TRBJ1-3): ETGVTQSPTHLIKTRGQQVTLRCSSQSGHNTVSWYQQALGQGPQFIFQYYREEENGRGNFPPRFSGLQFPNYSSELNVNALELDDSALYLCASSLGQSLSGNTIYFGEGSWLTVV.

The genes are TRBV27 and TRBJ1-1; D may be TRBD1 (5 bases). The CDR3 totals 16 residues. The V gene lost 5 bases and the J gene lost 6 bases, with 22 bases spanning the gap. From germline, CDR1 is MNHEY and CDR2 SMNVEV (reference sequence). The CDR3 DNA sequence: TGTGCCAGCAGTACCAGGTTTTCGAACTCGGGGGCTGAAGCTTTCTTT. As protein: CASSTRFSNSGAEAFF.

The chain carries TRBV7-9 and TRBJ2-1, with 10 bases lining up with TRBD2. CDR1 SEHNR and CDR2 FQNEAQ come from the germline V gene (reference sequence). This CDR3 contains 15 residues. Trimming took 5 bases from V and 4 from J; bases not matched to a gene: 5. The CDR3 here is CASSPSGGAYNEQFF. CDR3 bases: TGTGCCAGCAGCCCTAGCGGGGGAGCTTACAATGAGCAGTTCTTC.

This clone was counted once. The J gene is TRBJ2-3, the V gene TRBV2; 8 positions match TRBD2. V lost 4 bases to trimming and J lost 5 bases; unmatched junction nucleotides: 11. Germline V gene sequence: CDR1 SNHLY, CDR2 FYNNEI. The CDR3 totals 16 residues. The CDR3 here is CASSGRLAGGRDTQYF. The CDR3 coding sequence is TGTGCCAGCAGTGGACGTCTGGCGGGAGGTAGAGATACGCAGTATTTT.

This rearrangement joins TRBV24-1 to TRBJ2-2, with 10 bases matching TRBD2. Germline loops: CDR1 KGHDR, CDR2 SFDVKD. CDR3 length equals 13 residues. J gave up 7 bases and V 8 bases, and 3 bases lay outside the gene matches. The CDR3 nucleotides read TGTGCCACCAAGCGGGAGGGCGGCGGGGAGCTGTTTTTT. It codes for CATKREGGGELFF.

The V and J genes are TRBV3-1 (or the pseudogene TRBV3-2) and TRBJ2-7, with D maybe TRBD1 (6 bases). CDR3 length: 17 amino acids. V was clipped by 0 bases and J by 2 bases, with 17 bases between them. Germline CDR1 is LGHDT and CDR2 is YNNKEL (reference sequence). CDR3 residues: CASSQEKFTGNPYEQYF. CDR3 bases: TGTGCCAGCAGCCAAGAGAAATTTACAGGGAACCCCTACGAGCAGTACTTC.

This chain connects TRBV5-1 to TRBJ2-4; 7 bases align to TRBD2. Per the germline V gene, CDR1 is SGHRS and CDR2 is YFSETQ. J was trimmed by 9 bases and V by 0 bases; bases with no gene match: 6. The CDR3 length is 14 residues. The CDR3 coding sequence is TGCGCCAGCAGCTTGGGTGGGAGGGAAGGCATTCAGTACTTC. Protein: CASSLGGREGIQYF.

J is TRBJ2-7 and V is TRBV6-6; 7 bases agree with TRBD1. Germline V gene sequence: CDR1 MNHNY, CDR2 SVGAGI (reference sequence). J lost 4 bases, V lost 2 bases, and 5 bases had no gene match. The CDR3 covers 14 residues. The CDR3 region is CASSYQDRIYEQYF. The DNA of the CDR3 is TGTGCCAGCAGTTACCAGGACAGGATTTACGAGCAGTACTTC.

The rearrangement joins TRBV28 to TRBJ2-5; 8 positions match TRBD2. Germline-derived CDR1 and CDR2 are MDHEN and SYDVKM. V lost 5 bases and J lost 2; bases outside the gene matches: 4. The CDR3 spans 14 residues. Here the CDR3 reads CASSAGGTQETQYF. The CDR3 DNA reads TGTGCCAGCAGTGCGGGGGGCACTCAAGAGACCCAGTACTTC.

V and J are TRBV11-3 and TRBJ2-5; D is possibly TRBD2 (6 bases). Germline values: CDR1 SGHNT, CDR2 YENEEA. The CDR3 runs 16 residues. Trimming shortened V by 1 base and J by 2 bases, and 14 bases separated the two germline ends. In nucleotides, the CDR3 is TGTGCCAGCAGCTTAGGAGGCCTCGGGGGACAAGAGACCCAGTACTTC. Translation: CASSLGGLGGQETQYF. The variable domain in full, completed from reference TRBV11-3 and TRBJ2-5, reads EAGVVQSPRYKIIEKKQPVAFWCNPISGHNTLYWYLQNLGQGPELLIRYENEEAVDDSQLPKDRFSAERLKGVDSTLKIQPAELGDSAVYLCASSLGGLGGQETQYFGPGTRLLVL.